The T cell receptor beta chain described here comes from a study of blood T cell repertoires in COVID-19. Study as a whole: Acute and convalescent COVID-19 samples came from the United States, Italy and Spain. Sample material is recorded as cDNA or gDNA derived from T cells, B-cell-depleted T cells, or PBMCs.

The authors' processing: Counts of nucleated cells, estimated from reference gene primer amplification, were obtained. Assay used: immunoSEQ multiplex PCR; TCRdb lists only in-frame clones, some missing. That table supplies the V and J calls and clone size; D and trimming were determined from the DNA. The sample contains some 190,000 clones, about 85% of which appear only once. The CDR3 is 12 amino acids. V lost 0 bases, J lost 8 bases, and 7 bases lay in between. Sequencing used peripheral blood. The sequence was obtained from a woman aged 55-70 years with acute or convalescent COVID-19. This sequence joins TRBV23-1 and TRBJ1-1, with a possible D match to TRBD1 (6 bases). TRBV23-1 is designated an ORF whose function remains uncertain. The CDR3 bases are TGCGCCAGCAGTCAATCTAGGGGGGAAGCTTTCTTT. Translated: CASSQSRGEAFF.